The rows below give T cell receptor beta chains drawn from one sample of a study of blood T cell repertoires in COVID-19. Clones were read by immunoSEQ multiplex PCR, and TCRdb kept only the in-frame ones, dropping some. The table includes approximately 64,000 clones, around nine tenths detected once. Input material: PBMCs or T cells enriched from blood (not recorded which). The source is a woman between 35 and 50 years old who had recovered from COVID-19. Both conserved end residues are trimmed from each CDR3.

>TRBJ2-3|TRBV3-1/TRBV3-2
ASSVLAGGPDTQY
>TRBJ1-3|TRBV5-1
ASSEADTIY
>TRBJ2-5|TRBV19
ASSILIDRGETQY
>TRBJ2-3|TRBV3-1/TRBV3-2
ASSLGLAGGGIDTQY
>TRBJ1-1|TRBV14
ASSPSRSTEAF
>TRBJ1-3|TRBV29-1
SVEQRAGGNTIY
>TRBJ2-1|TRBV11-2
ASSLRGGYIEQF
>TRBJ1-3|TRBV3-1/TRBV3-2
ASSLTGNTIY
>TRBJ2-3|TRBV5-1
ASSFSGQGAVDTQY
>TRBJ2-5|TRBV6-1
ASSEWDRIQETQY
>TRBJ1-2|TRBV10-2
ASSEPTTGIYGYT
>TRBJ2-2|TRBV11-2
ASSRAFTAGPGAGELF
>TRBJ2-1|TRBV7-3
ASSLRGVNEQF
>TRBJ2-7|TRBV11-2
ASSNGQAVSYEQY
>TRBJ2-2|TRBV5-1
ASSLDRVSTGELF
>TRBJ2-3|TRBV6-1
ASSEKGASGTDTQY
>TRBJ2-7|TRBV6-1
ASSEGAGIFYEQY
>TRBJ2-1|TRBV5-1
ASSLESGRVSPRF
>TRBJ1-2|TRBV14
ASSQDLGPLPLTGTDGYT
>TRBJ2-1|TRBV27
ASKGFYQDNEQF
>TRBJ1-2|TRBV29-1
SVEGLQGGYGYT
>TRBJ2-3|TRBV9
ASSVGTSGGAVDTQY
>TRBJ2-2|TRBV11-2
ASSLGGLTGELF
>TRBJ1-6|TRBV5-6
ASSLVRNSPLH
>TRBJ1-2|TRBV5-1
ASSLAAQGGIYGYT
>TRBJ2-3|TRBV5-1
ASSPRGTSTDTQY
>TRBJ1-2|TRBV19
ASSWTGGVRGYYT
>TRBJ1-1|TRBV19
ASRRPGQTLNTEAF
>TRBJ2-5|TRBV5-4
ASSLVADKETQY
>TRBJ2-7|TRBV6-5
ASETVYEQY
>TRBJ1-3|TRBV2
ASRWDRANSGNTIY
>TRBJ2-3|TRBV24-1
ATSDFWDTGGTDTQY
>TRBJ1-1|TRBV12-3/TRBV12-4
ASSLGHVEKAF
>TRBJ1-1|TRBV5-1
ASSLDRYNTEAF
>TRBJ1-1|TRBV5-4
ASSSWDRNTEAF
>TRBJ1-2|TRBV19
ATKTSIQGDYGYT
>TRBJ2-7|TRBV2
ASRDNDYEQY
>TRBJ1-2|TRBV7-9
ASSLKGVHGYT
>TRBJ2-7|TRBV2
ASSARLAHEQY
>TRBJ2-3|TRBV6-5
ASSTGGGTDTQY
>TRBJ2-1|TRBV23-1
ASSQQPGLAGPHTRYNEQF
>TRBJ1-2|TRBV6-5
ASSYSVAGYT
>TRBJ2-7|TRBV7-2
ASRSTVHTYEQY
>TRBJ1-1|TRBV18
ASSPSGGSNTEAF
>TRBJ1-1|TRBV5-1
ASSLRTGGSTEAF
>TRBJ1-2|TRBV27
ASSLGTAYGYT
>TRBJ2-1|TRBV7-8
ASSLVQRGGGSEQF